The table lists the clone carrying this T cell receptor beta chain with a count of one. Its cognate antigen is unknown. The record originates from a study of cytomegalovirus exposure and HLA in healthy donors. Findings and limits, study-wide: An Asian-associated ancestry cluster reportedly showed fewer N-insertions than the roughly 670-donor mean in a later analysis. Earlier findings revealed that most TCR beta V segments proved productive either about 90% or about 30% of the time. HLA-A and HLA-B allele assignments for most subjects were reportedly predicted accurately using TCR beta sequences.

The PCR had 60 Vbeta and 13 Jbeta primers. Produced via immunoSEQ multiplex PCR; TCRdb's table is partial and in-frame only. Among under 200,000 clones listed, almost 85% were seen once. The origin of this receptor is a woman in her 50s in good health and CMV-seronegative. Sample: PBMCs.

Written as DNA, the CDR3 is TGTGCCAGCAGCTTAGGGTCACTCAATCAGCCCCAGCATTTT. Its translation: CASSLGSLNQPQHF. The chain joins TRBV7-8 to TRBJ1-5; D uncertain. V was trimmed by 1 base and J by 3 bases, leaving 7 bases between them. In germline, CDR1 is SGHVS, CDR2 FQNEAQ. The length of the CDR3 is 14 residues.